A selection of T cell receptor beta chains follows, all from one sample in a study of molecular identifiers for immune sequencing clone quantification. TCRdb redid the calling of the PCR reads with MiXCR, one entry per CDR3 protein. This table has more than 85,000 distinct CDR3 sequences, around 30% appearing once. The sample was naive CD8+ T cells from blood, with Jurkat cell RNA spiked in. All receptors come from a human donor in good health. Some libraries in this study had Jurkat cell RNA spiked in. CDR3s include the opening cysteine and the closing phenylalanine or tryptophan.

j_call v_call cdr3_aa
TRBJ2-5 TRBV29-1 CSAQRPWLSQETQYF
TRBJ2-5 TRBV11-2 CASSPGGLVETQYF
TRBJ2-5 TRBV4-2 CASSPLGLAEAETQYF
TRBJ2-7 TRBV6-5 CASSLGLAGEQYF
TRBJ1-5 TRBV28 CASSPGRRQPQHF
TRBJ2-1 TRBV12-3/TRBV12-4 CASSSQGGSYNEQFF
TRBJ2-3 TRBV2 CASSDTDSYTQYF
TRBJ2-7 TRBV28 CASMEPGQGAYEQYF
TRBJ2-1 TRBV11-3 CASCLARTGDVNEQFF
TRBJ2-1 TRBV27 CASSGEDEQFF
TRBJ2-5 TRBV27 CASSLGGGSQETQYF
TRBJ1-5 TRBV7-8 CASSSTGINQPQLF
TRBJ2-7 TRBV19 CASSMGVTSSYEQYF
TRBJ2-5 TRBV5-5 CASSPLEAGRGGETQYF
TRBJ2-3 TRBV12-3/TRBV12-4 CASSFEGFGTDTQYF
TRBJ1-2 TRBV4-2 CASSQGTGGLSGYTF
TRBJ1-3 TRBV28 CASSFPPLGNTIYF
TRBJ1-6 TRBV9 CASSDGTGGNSPLHF
TRBJ2-7 TRBV6-5 CASSYPQGQWSYEQYF
TRBJ2-3 TRBV7-9 CASSRRDRGTDTQYF
TRBJ2-1 TRBV30 CAWSLSWGGYAEQFF
TRBJ2-7 TRBV4-3 CASSQYGTGFDEQYF
TRBJ2-3 TRBV6-2/TRBV6-3 CASSYTSGGTDTQYF
TRBJ2-2 TRBV28 CASRLDISGVLFF
TRBJ1-1 TRBV14 CASSQDRGAVNTEAFF
TRBJ2-5 TRBV5-6 CASSSYSETQYF
TRBJ2-5 TRBV7-2 CASSPRHHQETQYF
TRBJ2-2 TRBV9 CASSAHNTGELFF
TRBJ2-5 TRBV7-9 CASSRQNQETQYF
TRBJ2-1 TRBV4-3 CASSQVAEAFNEQFF
TRBJ1-2 TRBV12-3/TRBV12-4 CASSLTVNYGYTF
TRBJ2-7 TRBV28 CASRRTGLLYEQYF
TRBJ1-1 TRBV27 CASRLLANTEAFF
TRBJ2-2 TRBV2 CASSYRDPLNTGELFF
TRBJ1-6 TRBV7-2 CASSLSDVLGNSPLHF
TRBJ2-6 TRBV5-1 CASSLGGFGANVLTF
TRBJ1-2 TRBV28 CASGAGQNSDYTF
TRBJ2-1 TRBV7-9 CASSPAVSYNEQFF
TRBJ2-7 TRBV7-9 CASSSPDSYEQYF
TRBJ2-3 TRBV7-3 CASSLDPSGSGTDTQYF
TRBJ2-3 TRBV6-6 CASSTGLAGGPDTQYF
TRBJ2-1 TRBV7-6 CASSLDPTTPGTSYNEQFF
TRBJ2-5 TRBV15 CATSRRTQETQYF